These 14 T cell receptor beta chains originate from one sample sequenced in a study of EBV T-cell therapy then PD-1 blockade in nasopharyngeal carcinoma. The antigens these receptors bind are not known. TCRdb's copy holds only in-frame clones and misses some; the assay was immunoSEQ multiplex PCR. Here the sample spans roughly 19,000 clones, roughly 84% being singletons. Treatment reported: AdE1-LMPpoly-expanded autologous EBV-specific T-cell therapy followed by anti-PD-1 nivolumab. This specimen was CD8+ T cells from blood, taken at approximately day 30 from a patient whose treatment included autologous EBV-specific T cells and nivolumab. These TCRs come from a man aged 35 to 55 with nasopharyngeal carcinoma.

This chain connects TRBV3-1 (or the pseudogene TRBV3-2) to TRBJ2-3, with D possibly matching TRBD1 (5 bases). V lost 4 bases, J lost 6 bases, and 23 bases lay in between. This CDR3 is 17 amino acids long. Germline CDR1 LGHDT, CDR2 YNNKEL (reference sequence). CDR3 protein: CASSLHRRYSSGDTQYF. The DNA of the CDR3 is TGTGCCAGCAGCCTACACAGGAGATATTCTTCCGGGGATACGCAGTATTTT.

As for this clone: One end of the junction fails to match germline, which may point to a read error. The chain employs TRBV7-9 and TRBJ1-3, with D hard to call. This CDR3 spans 8 amino acids. Germline CDR1 and CDR2: SEHNR and FQNEAQ (reference sequence). CDR3 region: CASSGDQF. The DNA for the CDR3 is TGTGCCAGCAGCGGTGACCAATTT.

CDR3 nucleotide sequence: TGTGCCAGCAGTTTAGGGTCGTCTGGCTATTGGGGCTACACCTTC. Protein sequence: CASSLGSSGYWGYTF. J is TRBJ1-2 and V is TRBV28, with D uncertain. Deletions cut 2 bases from V and 8 bases from J, with 18 bases between. This CDR3 has 15 residues. Germline lookup yields CDR1 MDHEN and CDR2 SYDVKM.

The chain employs TRBV9 and TRBJ2-1; 7 nucleotides agree with TRBD1. V gave up 1 base and J gave up 6 bases; unmatched junction bases: 10. Germline V gene lookup returns CDR1 SGDLS and CDR2 YYNGEE. The CDR3 spans 16 residues. This CDR3 reads CASSVTPGQLVNEQFF. The CDR3 region has the DNA TGTGCCAGCAGCGTAACCCCGGGACAGCTCGTCAATGAGCAGTTCTTC.

The table lists this clone with a count of one. The genes are TRBV4-3 and TRBJ1-6; 9 bases match TRBD1. Germline V CDR1 and CDR2: LGHNA, YSLEER. Trimming removed 2 bases from V and 6 bases from J; junction bases left unmatched: 5. The CDR3 is 16 amino acids. CDR3 sequence reads: CASSQYRGHGNSPLHF. The CDR3, as DNA: TGCGCCAGCAGCCAATACAGGGGGCATGGTAATTCACCCCTCCACTTT.

This clone was detected a few times. This chain uses TRBV7-9 with TRBJ2-5, with D possibly being TRBD1 (5 bases). This CDR3 comprises 16 residues. V dropped 0 bases and J dropped 2 bases, with 13 bases sitting between them. The germline gives CDR1 SEHNR, CDR2 FQNEAQ (reference sequence). The CDR3 DNA reads as TGTGCCAGCAGCTTAGCCCGACAGAAAACTCAAGAGACCCAGTACTTC. Its protein product is CASSLARQKTQETQYF.

The chain joins TRBV27 to TRBJ1-1; 8 bases map to TRBD1. Germline CDR1 and CDR2: MNHEY and SMNVEV (reference sequence). With V trimmed by 4 bases and J by 1 base, 2 bases remained unmatched. CDR3 length: 14 residues. Written as DNA, the CDR3 is TGTGCCAGCAGTTCAGGACAGGGGAACACTGAAGCTTTCTTT. Its translation: CASSSGQGNTEAFF.

The J gene is TRBJ1-1, the V gene TRBV29-1, with no clear D. The CDR3 runs to 11 residues. Germline-derived CDR1 and CDR2 are SQVTM and ANQGSEA. The V end lost 4 bases, the J end lost 3 bases, and 6 bases lay between the germline ends. The CDR3 DNA is TGCAGCGTTGTTGAGTACACTGAAGCTTTCTTT. It is translated as CSVVEYTEAFF.

This clone was seen once. The chain combines TRBV27 with TRBJ2-3; D is ambiguous. This CDR3 comprises 12 residues. Germline V lookup: CDR1 MNHEY, CDR2 SMNVEV (reference sequence). V dropped 9 bases and J dropped 6 bases, with 13 bases sitting between them. CDR3 DNA sequence: TGTGCCAGTGGTGTGTTGTTGGATACGCAGTATTTT. Residues: CASGVLLDTQYF.

The V and J genes are TRBV7-9 and TRBJ2-5; no firm D call. The CDR3 loop spans 14 amino acids. Germline CDR1 SEHNR, CDR2 FQNEAQ (reference sequence). V gave up 4 bases and J gave up 4 bases, with 13 bases separating them. In DNA form, the CDR3 reads TGTGCCAGCAGCTCCCCCGGCAGGCCAGAGACCCAGTACTTC. It translates to CASSSPGRPETQYF. The full variable domain, with the rest looked up from reference TRBV7-9 and TRBJ2-5, is DTGVSQNPRHKITKRGQNVTFRCDPISEHNRLYWYRQTLGQGPEFLTYFQNEAQLEKSRLLSDRFSAERPKGSFSTLEIQRTEQGDSAMYLCASSSPGRPETQYFGPGTRLLVL.

The V gene is TRBV2, the J gene TRBJ1-3, with unresolved D. Deletions cut 11 bases from V and 4 bases from J, with 9 bases between. Germline V gives CDR1 SNHLY, CDR2 FYNNEI. The CDR3 is 11 amino acids. CDR3 sequence reads: CAPVDGNTIYF. The DNA of the CDR3 is TGTGCCCCCGTCGACGGAAACACCATATATTTT.

V is TRBV4-2 and J is TRBJ2-6; perhaps TRBD1 as D (6 bases). Germline CDR1 and CDR2: LGHNA and YNFKEQ. The CDR3 runs to 16 residues. The ends were cut back, 4 bases at V and 0 bases at J, with 10 bases in the middle. The CDR3 reads CASSPDSSSGANVLTF. The CDR3 DNA reads as TGTGCCAGCAGCCCGGACAGTAGCTCTGGGGCCAACGTCCTGACTTTC.

The CDR3 sequence: CASSTGEVGEQYF. Here the CDR3 DNA reads TGTGCCAGCAGCACAGGGGAAGTAGGGGAGCAGTACTTC. V usage is TRBV6-5 and J usage is TRBJ2-7; 7 nucleotides agree with TRBD1. J was trimmed by 7 bases and V by 6 bases; bases with no gene match: 9. CDR3 size: 13 residues. Germline loops: CDR1 MNHEY, CDR2 SVGAGI.

This clone was observed a few times. The V and J genes are TRBV30 and TRBJ2-3; D is unresolved. The V gene's germline CDR1 is GTSNPN and CDR2 SVGIG (reference sequence). There are 15 residues in the CDR3. V was trimmed by 1 base and J by 2 bases, leaving 13 bases between them. The CDR3 region is CAWSGRKRLTDTQYF. CDR3 coding DNA: TGTGCCTGGAGTGGTAGGAAGCGACTCACAGATACGCAGTATTTT.